Listed here are 25 T cell receptor beta chains from one sample, sequenced in a study of blood T cell repertoires in COVID-19. The assay was immunoSEQ multiplex PCR, and TCRdb's table has in-frame clones only and misses some. Among about 270,000 clones listed, around 86% were seen once. The sequencing input was peripheral blood. The receptors here all came from a woman aged 55 to 70 with active or convalescent COVID-19.

The chain couples TRBV7-3 to TRBJ2-1; perhaps TRBD1 as D (6 bases). Germline V gene lookup returns CDR1 SGHTA and CDR2 FQGTGA. The CDR3 length is 14 residues. With 5 bases removed from V and 9 bases from J, the gap between germline ends came to 17 bases. The DNA of the CDR3 is TGTGCCAGCAGCGCCCACAGGGTGGTAAGTGAGCAGTTCTTC. Translated, it gives CASSAHRVVSEQFF.

The rearrangement links TRBV7-3 to TRBJ2-5; TRBD2 might be the D (5 bases). This CDR3 contains 13 residues. Deletions cut 3 bases from V and 1 base from J, with 6 bases between. Germline V gene sequence: CDR1 SGHTA, CDR2 FQGTGA. The DNA for the CDR3 is TGTGCCAGCAGCTTGACTATCCAAGAGACCCAGTACTTC. Translated: CASSLTIQETQYF.

The chain links TRBV13 to TRBJ2-1; 10 positions agree with TRBD1. Germline V CDR1 and CDR2: PRHDT, FYEKMQ (reference sequence). V trimming: 4 bases; J trimming: 9 bases; junction bases outside the gene matches: 6. The CDR3 runs to 14 residues. As DNA, the CDR3 is TGTGCCAGCAGCTCGACAGGGGGCGCGGGTGAGCAGTTCTTC. This gives the protein CASSSTGGAGEQFF.

The chain couples TRBV7-6 to TRBJ1-5, with TRBD1 as a possible D gene (6 bases). V dropped 5 bases and J dropped 3 bases, with 17 bases sitting between them. CDR1 SGHVS and CDR2 FNYEAQ come from the germline V gene. CDR3 length equals 16 residues. This CDR3 is CASSALTGPTNQPQHF. DNA of the CDR3: TGTGCCAGCAGCGCGTTGACAGGACCGACCAATCAGCCCCAGCATTTT.

The V gene is TRBV6-5, the J gene TRBJ2-3; no clear D gene. V was clipped by 2 bases and J by 6 bases, with 6 bases between them. The CDR3 loop spans 12 amino acids. Germline-derived CDR1 and CDR2 are MNHEY and SVGAGI. The CDR3 protein is CASSYLGDTQYF. CDR3 sequence (DNA): TGTGCCAGCAGTTACCTTGGCGATACGCAGTATTTT.

The chain has TRBV11-2 and TRBJ1-4; D may be TRBD1 (6 bases). The CDR3 loop spans 14 amino acids. V gave up 3 bases and J gave up 8 bases, with 13 bases separating them. Germline V lookup: CDR1 SGHAT, CDR2 FQNNGV. CDR3 amino acids: CASSLGAVREKLFF. The CDR3 nucleotides read TGTGCCAGCAGCTTGGGGGCCGTTAGAGAAAAACTGTTTTTT.

The chain employs TRBV11-2 and TRBJ2-3; D remains ambiguous. The CDR3 runs to 15 residues. Germline V gene data show CDR1 as SGHAT and CDR2 as FQNNGV. Between the trimmed V and J ends, which lost 5 bases and 0 bases, there was a span of 12 bases. As DNA, the CDR3 is TGTGCCAGCAGCCTAAGACGCAGGAGCACAGATACGCAGTATTTT. Translation gives CASSLRRRSTDTQYF. The full variable domain, completed using reference TRBV11-2 and TRBJ2-3, is EAGVAQSPRYKIIEKRQSVAFWCNPISGHATLYWYQQILGQGPKLLIQFQNNGVVDDSQLPKDRFSAERLKGVDSTLKIQPAKLEDSAVYLCASSLRRRSTDTQYFGPGTRLTVL.

The rearrangement uses TRBV30 and TRBJ1-3, with D unresolved. The CDR3 has 16 amino acids. V lost 5 bases and J lost 0, with 17 bases in between. Germline V gives CDR1 GTSNPN, CDR2 SVGIG (reference sequence). The CDR3 nucleotides read TGTGCCTGGGACGCCCCCTCCGGGTTCTCTGGAAACACCATATATTTT. It translates to CAWDAPSGFSGNTIYF.

This sequence joins TRBV18 and TRBJ1-2; 7 bases are a match to TRBD1. The V gene's germline CDR1 is KGHSH and CDR2 LQKENI. V was clipped by 4 bases and J by 8 bases; unmatched bases: 7. This CDR3 contains 13 residues. The CDR3 region has the DNA TGTGCCAGCTCACAAGACAGGGATGGCGGCTACACCTTC. Translation: CASSQDRDGGYTF.

V usage is TRBV7-3 and J usage is TRBJ2-3, with D possibly TRBD2 on 7 matching bases. V was pared by 1 base and J by 0 bases, with 29 bases between. The V gene's germline CDR1 is SGHTA and CDR2 FQGTGA. The CDR3 length is 22 residues. As DNA, the CDR3 is TGTGCCAGCAGCTTAATGGGGGTCCCCTCCTTTGGAGGGGGGGAGAGCACAGATACGCAGTATTTT. Its translation is CASSLMGVPSFGGGESTDTQYF.

This clone was found once. The genes are TRBV9 and TRBJ2-1; TRBD2 agrees at 13 bases. This CDR3 contains 18 residues. Germline CDR1 SGDLS, CDR2 YYNGEE. J gave up 0 bases and V 5 bases, and 8 bases lay outside the gene matches. The CDR3 nucleotides are TGTGCCAGCAGTGGTCGACTAGCGGGGGGACTCTCCTACAATGAGCAGTTCTTC. It is translated as CASSGRLAGGLSYNEQFF.

This rearrangement joins TRBV12-5 to TRBJ1-2; TRBD1 matches 7 bases. Germline V gene data show CDR1 as LGHNT and CDR2 as FRNRAP. This CDR3 spans 20 amino acids. Trimming cost V 0 bases and J 8 bases; bases outside gene matches: 24. The CDR3 protein is CASGLVSRGLSLRQGRGYTF. CDR3 nucleotide sequence: TGTGCTAGTGGTTTGGTATCCCGGGGGCTTTCTCTTAGACAGGGTCGCGGCTACACCTTC.

The chain joins TRBV30 to TRBJ1-6; D not certain. CDR1 is GTSNPN and CDR2 is SVGIG in the germline V gene (reference sequence). Trimming took off 5 bases at V and 5 bases at J, with 10 bases between the two ends. This CDR3 has 13 amino acids. The CDR3 spells CAWAGRNNSPLHF. The CDR3 region has the DNA TGTGCCTGGGCCGGGAGAAATAATTCACCCCTCCACTTT.

V is TRBV7-3 and J is TRBJ2-3, with 8 bases that match TRBD2. The germline CDR1 and CDR2 sequences are SGHTA and FQGTGA. This CDR3 is built from 16 residues. J was trimmed by 0 bases and V by 4 bases; bases with no gene match: 6. CDR3: CASSYGLASSTDTQYF. The DNA for the CDR3 is TGTGCCAGCAGCTATGGACTAGCTTCGAGCACAGATACGCAGTATTTT. The full variable domain, with the rest looked up from reference TRBV7-3 and TRBJ2-3, is GAGVSQTPSNKVTEKGKYVELRCDPISGHTALYWYRQSLGQGPEFLIYFQGTGAADDSGLPNDRFFAVRPEGSVSTLKIQRTERGDSAVYLCASSYGLASSTDTQYFGPGTRLTVL.

The chain combines TRBV30 with TRBJ2-3, with a weak D call TRBD2 (7 bases). The germline gives CDR1 GTSNPN, CDR2 SVGIG (reference sequence). The V and J ends lost 3 bases and 0 bases respectively, with 13 bases between them. The CDR3 spans 15 residues. Here the CDR3 reads CAWSVAGASTDTQYF. DNA for the CDR3: TGTGCCTGGAGCGTTGCGGGGGCTAGCACAGATACGCAGTATTTT. The complete variable domain, with remaining parts taken from reference TRBV30 and TRBJ2-3, reads SQTIHQWPATLVQPVGSPLSLECTVEGTSNPNLYWYRQAAGRGLQLLFYSVGIGQISSEVPQNLSASRPQDRQFILSSKKLLLSDSGFYLCAWSVAGASTDTQYFGPGTRLTVL.

This clone has a count of ten or more. This chain joins TRBV5-1 and TRBJ1-1; TRBD1 matches 9 bases. The CDR3 has 15 residues. Per germline, CDR1 SGHRS and CDR2 YFSETQ. With V trimmed by 3 bases and J by 0 bases, 3 bases remained unmatched. The CDR3 DNA follows: TGCGCCAGCAGCTGGGGACAGGGAATGAACACTGAAGCTTTCTTT. As protein: CASSWGQGMNTEAFF.

This clone appeared a few times. This sequence joins TRBV19 and TRBJ2-3; unclear D gene. Germline-derived CDR1 and CDR2 are LNHDA and SQIVND (reference sequence). The CDR3 consists of 14 residues. The germline V and J ends were trimmed by 2 bases and 1 base, with 7 bases remaining between them. In DNA form, the CDR3 reads TGTGCCAGTAGTATAAGCCGTGGCACAGATACGCAGTATTTT. This codes for CASSISRGTDTQYF.

CDR3 nucleotides: TGCGCCAGCAGTGAAGGGGAATCACCCCTCCACTTT. It translates to CASSEGESPLHF. This rearrangement joins TRBV10-1 to TRBJ1-6; a possible D gene is TRBD1 (5 bases). Trimming shortened V by 3 bases and J by 10 bases, and 7 bases separated the two germline ends. CDR3 length equals 12 residues. From germline, CDR1 is WNHNN and CDR2 SYGVQD (reference sequence).

The chain joins TRBV6-2 or TRBV6-3 to TRBJ2-7; perhaps TRBD1 as D (5 bases). Germline values: CDR1 MNHEY, CDR2 SVGEGT. The CDR3 contains 12 residues. V dropped 2 bases and J dropped 3 bases, with 5 bases sitting between them. Here the CDR3 reads CASSYQGYEQYF. Here the CDR3 DNA reads TGTGCCAGCAGTTACCAGGGCTACGAGCAGTACTTC.

This sequence joins TRBV6-4 and TRBJ2-2, with D tentatively TRBD2 (6 bases). V was trimmed by 3 bases and J by 4 bases, leaving 12 bases between them. Germline-derived CDR1 and CDR2 are MRHNA and SNTAGT. CDR3 length: 15 residues. The CDR3 is CASSEVLASTGELFF. In DNA form, the CDR3 reads TGTGCCAGCAGTGAAGTACTAGCAAGCACCGGGGAGCTGTTTTTT.

The chain uses TRBV2 and TRBJ1-6; TRBD1 matches 12 bases. There are 16 residues in the CDR3. In germline, CDR1 is SNHLY, CDR2 FYNNEI. The junction had 4 bases not matched to a gene; V was cut back by 7 bases and J by 3 bases. The chain's CDR3 is CASMGQGAIYNSPLHF. The DNA of the CDR3 is TGTGCCAGCATGGGACAGGGGGCAATCTATAATTCACCCCTCCACTTT. The whole variable domain, filled in from reference TRBV2 and TRBJ1-6, reads EPEVTQTPSHQVTQMGQEVILRCVPISNHLYFYWYRQILGQKVEFLVSFYNNEISEKSEIFDDQFSVERPDGSNFTLKIRSTKLEDSAMYFCASMGQGAIYNSPLHFGNGTRLTVT.

The chain is built from TRBV7-9 and TRBJ2-3; TRBD2 agrees at 9 bases. The CDR3 has 17 amino acids. The junction had 12 bases not matched to a gene; V was cut back by 5 bases and J by 3 bases. Germline CDR1 and CDR2: SEHNR and FQNEAQ (reference sequence). As DNA, the CDR3 is TGTGCCAGCAGCCCCCGGGGCGGGGGGGAAGGGACAGATACGCAGTATTTT. Protein sequence: CASSPRGGGEGTDTQYF. Drawing the rest from reference TRBV7-9 and TRBJ2-3, the complete variable domain is DTGVSQNPRHKITKRGQNVTFRCDPISEHNRLYWYRQTLGQGPEFLTYFQNEAQLEKSRLLSDRFSAERPKGSFSTLEIQRTEQGDSAMYLCASSPRGGGEGTDTQYFGPGTRLTVL.

The V call is TRBV3-1 (or the pseudogene TRBV3-2), the J call TRBJ1-2, with 10 nucleotides matching TRBD1. CDR3 length equals 14 residues. Germline assignment: CDR1 LGHDT and CDR2 YNNKEL (reference sequence). V shed 2 bases and J 8 bases; nucleotides not matched to a gene: 5. The CDR3 sequence is CASSQPGQGQGYTF. CDR3 nucleotides: TGTGCCAGCAGCCAACCGGGACAGGGGCAAGGCTACACCTTC.

This clone was seen at least ten times. CDR3 DNA: TGTGCCAGCAGCCCTCTTCCGGGACAGGGGGCGGGAGGGGCCAACGTCCTGACTTTC. It specifies CASSPLPGQGAGGANVLTF. The chain combines TRBV3-1 (or the pseudogene TRBV3-2) with TRBJ2-6, with 12 bases matching TRBD1. Germline V lookup: CDR1 LGHDT, CDR2 YNNKEL (reference sequence). The junction had 11 bases not matched to a gene; V was cut back by 4 bases and J by 4 bases. CDR3 size: 19 residues.

The chain joins TRBV7-2 to TRBJ2-3, with TRBD2 matching 8 bases. The CDR3 length is 16 residues. Germline lookup yields CDR1 SGHTA and CDR2 FQGNSA. V trimming: 5 bases; J trimming: 2 bases; junction bases outside the gene matches: 9. CDR3: CASSTPRGGTTDTQYF. The CDR3 nucleotides are TGTGCCAGCAGCACCCCCCGGGGGGGTACCACAGATACGCAGTATTTT.